A selection of T cell receptor beta chains follows, all from one sample in a study of neurological immune-mediated disorders. TCRdb reprocessed the 5' RACE reads with MiXCR, giving one entry per CDR3 protein. The data hold about 49,000 distinct CDR3 sequences, with 6.5% to 8.5% observed a single time. Input material: PBMCs. The receptors come from a woman aged 40 to 50 in good health. Each CDR3 is given with its conserved first and last residue. A D gene is named only where the DNA matches it firmly. Size is stated for part of the rows, as once, few or many counts, or as a class when the clone is expanded.

j_call	d_call	clone_size	v_call	cdr3_length	cdr3_nt	cdr3_aa
TRBJ1-5	NA	many	TRBV28	14	TGTGCCAGCAGTTTACACGGGGGCCAACGGCCCCAGCATTTT	CASSLHGGQRPQHF
TRBJ1-2	NA	many	TRBV5-1	14	TGCGCCAGCAACACAGGCGGCCCTAACTATGGCTACACCTTC	CASNTGGPNYGYTF
TRBJ2-7	TRBD1	many	TRBV4-1	13	TGCGCCAGCCGAGGGACAGGCGAGTACGAGCAGTACTTC	CASRGTGEYEQYF
TRBJ2-1	TRBD2	many	TRBV7-8	15	TGTGCCAGCAGCCCTAGGACTAGCGTTTACAATGAGCAGTTCTTC	CASSPRTSVYNEQFF
TRBJ2-1	NA	many	TRBV5-1	16	TGCGCCAGCAGCTTGGACAGGGCGAGCTCCTACAATGAGCAGTTCTTC	CASSLDRASSYNEQFF
TRBJ2-3	TRBD2	NA	TRBV6-5	18	TGTGCCAGCAGTTACTCGAGGCTTGGCAGCGGGAGCCCAGATACGCAGTATTTT	CASSYSRLGSGSPDTQYF
TRBJ1-6	NA	many	TRBV7-9	14	TGTGCCAGCAGCTTAGGCGGGGTCGGGTCACCCCTCCACTTT	CASSLGGVGSPLHF
TRBJ2-1	TRBD2	many	TRBV29-1	13	TGCAGCGCCGGGGGGGGCCAGGTGACTGAGCAGTTCTTC	CSAGGGQVTEQFF
TRBJ2-1	NA	many	TRBV4-2	14	TGTGCCAGCAGCCAAGGAACCCCAGGAAATGAGCAGTTCTTC	CASSQGTPGNEQFF
TRBJ1-1	NA	many	TRBV5-1	15	TGCGCCAGCAGCTTGAAGGAGGGTCTGAACACTGAAGCTTTCTTT	CASSLKEGLNTEAFF
TRBJ2-5	TRBD2	many	TRBV7-2	16	TGTGCCAGCAGCTTTCTTTCTAGCGGGAGGGGGGAGACCCAGTACTTC	CASSFLSSGRGETQYF
TRBJ1-6	TRBD1	many	TRBV10-3	19	TGTGCCATCAGTGACTCAGGAGGGGGCCGGAGCTCCTATAATTCACCCCTCCACTTT	CAISDSGGGRSSYNSPLHF
TRBJ2-6	NA	many	TRBV4-1	17	TGCGCCAGCAGCCAGGGGAAGGGGGGCTCTGGGGCCAACGTCCTGACTTTC	CASSQGKGGSGANVLTF
TRBJ1-4	TRBD1	NA	TRBV10-3	13	TGTGCCATCAGGGGGACAGGGAATGAAAAACTGTTTTTT	CAIRGTGNEKLFF
TRBJ2-3	NA	many	TRBV6-1	14	TGTGCCAGCAGTGAAGGGGTCTGGCCAGATACGCAGTATTTT	CASSEGVWPDTQYF
TRBJ2-3	NA	many	TRBV29-1	14	TGCAGCGTTGAAACACAGTTCAGCACAGATACGCAGTATTTT	CSVETQFSTDTQYF
TRBJ1-4	NA	few	TRBV6-5	14	TGTGCCAGCAGTTCCCGGGGGTCTAATGAAAAACTGTTTTTT	CASSSRGSNEKLFF
TRBJ1-1	NA	NA	TRBV5-1	16	TGCGCCAGCAGATTGGAGCTCGGGATAGGACGTAGGGAAGCTTTCTTT	CASRLELGIGRREAFF
TRBJ1-1	NA	many	TRBV7-2	14	TGTGCCAGCCGGACGAGACAGAGTTACACTGAAGCTTTCTTT	CASRTRQSYTEAFF
TRBJ1-1	TRBD1	NA	TRBV12-3/TRBV12-4	13	TGTGCCGTCAGACAGGGAATGGTCACTGAAGCTTTATTT	CAVRQGMVTEALF
TRBJ2-1	TRBD2	many	TRBV6-2/TRBV6-3	18	TGTGCCAGCAGTGCTCCCCCTCTAGCGGGAGTATCCTACAATGAGCAGTTCTTC	CASSAPPLAGVSYNEQFF
TRBJ1-5	NA	many	TRBV7-2	15	TGTGCCAGCAGCCCCCGGACGGGGAGCAATCAGCCCCAGCATTTT	CASSPRTGSNQPQHF
TRBJ2-2	NA	many	TRBV25-1	11	TGTGCCAGCAAAGGCTCCGGGGAGCTGTTTTTT	CASKGSGELFF
TRBJ2-7	NA	many	TRBV10-2	14	TGCGCCAGCAGTGTTGCGGTCGGGCCCTACGAGCAGTACTTC	CASSVAVGPYEQYF
TRBJ2-3	NA	many	TRBV14	15	TGTGCCAGCAGCCGGGACCTGACAGCTTGGGATACGCAGTATTTT	CASSRDLTAWDTQYF
TRBJ1-2	NA	many	TRBV12-3/TRBV12-4	12	TGTGCCAGCAGTCCCGGACAGCTTGGCTACACCTTC	CASSPGQLGYTF